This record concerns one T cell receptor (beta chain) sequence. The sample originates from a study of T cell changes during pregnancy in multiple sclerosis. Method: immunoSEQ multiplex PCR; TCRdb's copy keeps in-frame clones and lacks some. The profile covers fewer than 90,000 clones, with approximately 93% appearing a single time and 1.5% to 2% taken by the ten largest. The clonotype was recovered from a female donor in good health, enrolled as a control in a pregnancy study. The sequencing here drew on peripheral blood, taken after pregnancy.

CDR3 in DNA: TGTGCCAGCAAAAAAAAGACAGACTACAATGAGCAGTTCTTC. Its protein product is CASKKKTDYNEQFF. This chain joins TRBV2 and TRBJ2-1; possibly TRBD1 for D (5 bases). Germline CDR1 SNHLY, CDR2 FYNNEI. V was pared by 7 bases and J by 3 bases, with 13 bases between. This CDR3 is 14 amino acids long.